A single sample is the source of the 32 T cell receptor beta chains below, sequenced in a study of a mutant IDH1 vaccine in newly diagnosed glioma. These receptors' antigens are unknown. Time point specified: week 5, during vaccination. A 20-mer mutant IDH1 peptide at 300 ug was injected subcutaneously with topical imiquimod. The table came from immunoSEQ multiplex PCR; TCRdb's copy has only in-frame clones and leaves some out. The repertoire holds roughly 30,000 clones, around 83% seen once, with approximately 25% in the top ten. The sequenced sample was PBMCs, obtained from a glioma patient whose treatment included an IDH1 peptide vaccine. The origin of the receptors is a man in his thirties or forties with glioma.

This clone was detected a few times. V usage is TRBV7-9 and J usage is TRBJ1-1; TRBD1 agrees at 8 bases. With V trimmed by 6 bases and J by 3 bases, 0 bases remained unmatched. Germline CDR1 and CDR2: SEHNR and FQNEAQ (reference sequence). This CDR3 is 12 amino acids long. The CDR3 DNA reads TGTGCCAGCAGGGACAGGGACACTGAAGCTTTCTTT. Translation: CASRDRDTEAFF.

The chain recombines TRBV6-5 with TRBJ2-3, with no clear D. Germline-derived CDR1 and CDR2 are MNHEY and SVGAGI. This CDR3 has 11 amino acids. V dropped 6 bases and J dropped 3 bases, with 4 bases sitting between them. The CDR3 DNA reads as TGTGCCAGCAGGAAGACAGATACGCAGTATTTT. Translated, it gives CASRKTDTQYF.

The chain employs TRBV5-1 and TRBJ2-7; 9 bases align to TRBD2. The CDR3 has 15 residues. V gave up 0 bases and J gave up 3 bases; unmatched junction bases: 4. Per germline, CDR1 SGHRS and CDR2 YFSETQ. The CDR3 nucleotides are TGCGCCAGCAGCTTGGAGGCTAGCGGGAACTACGAGCAGTACTTC. Protein sequence: CASSLEASGNYEQYF.

This chain uses TRBV6-5 with TRBJ2-5, with no clear D. The germline V gene encodes CDR1 MNHEY and CDR2 SVGAGI. The CDR3 has 13 amino acids. V dropped 3 bases and J dropped 6 bases, with 11 bases sitting between them. This chain's CDR3 is CASSYDQVQTQYF. DNA of the CDR3: TGTGCCAGCAGTTATGACCAAGTCCAGACCCAGTACTTC.

The rearrangement links TRBV5-6 to TRBJ1-2; no clear D gene. This CDR3 has 14 amino acids. Germline loops: CDR1 SGHDT, CDR2 YYEEEE. Trimming shortened V by 4 bases and J by 4 bases, and 14 bases separated the two germline ends. The CDR3 DNA sequence: TGTGCCAGCAGCCTACCACAGTCACTCTATGGCTACACCTTC. Translated, it gives CASSLPQSLYGYTF.

The rearrangement joins TRBV7-8 to TRBJ1-4, with 7 bases matching TRBD1. The CDR3 is 15 amino acids. The junction had 9 bases not matched to a gene; V was cut back by 5 bases and J by 6 bases. Germline V lookup: CDR1 SGHVS, CDR2 FQNEAQ. CDR3: CASSLVQGVHEKLFF. In nucleotides, the CDR3 is TGTGCCAGCAGCCTGGTGCAGGGGGTTCATGAAAAACTGTTTTTT.

This clone was seen a few times. CDR3 protein: CASSWTGELFF. DNA for the CDR3: TGTGCCAGCAGCTGGACCGGGGAGCTGTTTTTT. This chain uses TRBV28 with TRBJ2-2; D not resolved. Germline V CDR1 and CDR2: MDHEN, SYDVKM. The CDR3 consists of 11 residues. The V end lost 6 bases, the J end lost 5 bases, and 4 bases lay between the germline ends.

This rearrangement joins TRBV23-1 to TRBJ2-5; 7 bases align to TRBD1. TRBV23-1 qualifies as an ORF whose function is uncertain. Losses at the gene ends were 1 base for V and 4 bases for J; bases not matched to a gene: 9. The CDR3 loop spans 16 amino acids. The CDR3 region is CASSQFSGRGIETQYF. In DNA, the CDR3 is TGCGCCAGCAGTCAATTCTCCGGCAGGGGGATAGAGACCCAGTACTTC.

V usage is TRBV9 and J usage is TRBJ2-7; no clear D. Germline lookup yields CDR1 SGDLS and CDR2 YYNGEE. The ends were cut back, 4 bases at V and 0 bases at J, with 11 bases in the middle. The CDR3 is 14 amino acids. CDR3 loop: CASSPVLSSYEQYF. CDR3 DNA: TGTGCCAGCAGCCCTGTCCTGAGCTCCTACGAGCAGTACTTC.

The chain employs TRBV5-1 and TRBJ2-1; 11 bases agree with TRBD2. This CDR3 is built from 16 residues. The junction had 10 bases not matched to a gene; V was cut back by 4 bases and J by 7 bases. Germline CDR1 reads SGHRS; CDR2 reads YFSETQ. The CDR3 region has the DNA TGCGCCAGCAGCATTGTCGGGACTAGCGGTCAAAATGAGCAGTTCTTC. This translates into CASSIVGTSGQNEQFF.

This chain connects TRBV6-1 to TRBJ1-5; D may be TRBD1 (5 bases). V lost 2 bases and J 13 bases, leaving 18 bases between the germline ends. The CDR3 has 14 residues. CDR1 is MNHNS and CDR2 is SASEGT in the germline V gene. The CDR3 protein is CASSENYERGEQHF. For the CDR3, the DNA is TGTGCCAGCAGTGAAAATTACGAGAGGGGAGAACAGCATTTT.

The sample holds a few counts of this clone. This rearrangement joins TRBV29-1 to TRBJ1-1, with no clear D. The CDR3 totals 13 residues. Germline loops: CDR1 SQVTM, CDR2 ANQGSEA. Trimming stripped 3 bases from V and 0 bases from J, with 8 bases between. CDR3 amino acids: CSVEVNMNTEAFF. The CDR3 DNA reads as TGCAGCGTTGAGGTCAACATGAACACTGAAGCTTTCTTT. The whole variable domain, filled in from reference TRBV29-1 and TRBJ1-1, reads SAVISQKPSRDICQRGTSLTIQCQVDSQVTMMFWYRQQPGQSLTLIATANQGSEATYESGFVIDKFPISRPNLTFSTLTVSNMSPEDSSIYLCSVEVNMNTEAFFGQGTRLTVV.

This sequence joins TRBV27 and TRBJ1-3; D ambiguous. Trimming removed 5 bases at V and 2 bases at J, with 10 bases between. Germline V gene lookup returns CDR1 MNHEY and CDR2 SMNVEV (reference sequence). CDR3 length: 14 amino acids. The CDR3 region is CASSLGPPGNTIYF. Here the CDR3 DNA reads TGTGCCAGCAGTCTGGGCCCTCCTGGAAACACCATATATTTT.

The genes are TRBV11-2 and TRBJ1-2, with D possibly TRBD1 on 5 matching bases. From germline, CDR1 is SGHAT and CDR2 FQNNGV. The CDR3 has 14 residues. V was clipped by 4 bases and J by 8 bases, with 17 bases between them. The CDR3 sequence is CASSSGPQIRGYTF. In DNA form, the CDR3 reads TGTGCCAGCAGCTCGGGGCCCCAGATCCGCGGCTACACCTTC.

This chain links TRBV7-9 with TRBJ2-3; D call uncertain. Germline CDR1 and CDR2: SEHNR and FQNEAQ (reference sequence). The V end was cut by 6 bases, the J end by 0 bases, with 4 bases between. The CDR3 covers 12 residues. CDR3 DNA sequence: TGTGCCAGCAGGCCTAGCACAGATACGCAGTATTTT. Translated, it gives CASRPSTDTQYF.

The V gene is TRBV30, the J gene TRBJ2-3; D gene ambiguous. Germline loops: CDR1 GTSNPN, CDR2 SVGIG (reference sequence). The CDR3 contains 14 residues. The V end was cut by 2 bases, the J end by 6 bases, with 15 bases between. The CDR3 protein is CAWSIGGARDTQYF. The CDR3 nucleotides read TGTGCCTGGAGTATCGGCGGTGCCCGGGATACGCAGTATTTT.

V and J are TRBV6-1 and TRBJ1-2, with 7 bases lining up with TRBD1. The CDR3 runs 14 residues. V trimming: 3 bases; J trimming: 6 bases; junction bases outside the gene matches: 7. Germline CDR1 is MNHNS and CDR2 is SASEGT. This CDR3 is CASSEVRGPDGYTF. The DNA for the CDR3 is TGTGCCAGCAGTGAGGTGAGGGGGCCAGATGGCTACACCTTC.

CDR3 sequence reads: CASSQRRGNSYEQYF. CDR3 bases: TGCGCCAGCAGCCAACGCAGGGGCAACTCCTACGAGCAGTACTTC. V is TRBV4-3 and J is TRBJ2-7, with D possibly matching TRBD1 (6 bases). This CDR3 is built from 15 residues. Germline lookup yields CDR1 LGHNA and CDR2 YSLEER. V was cut by 2 bases and J by 0 bases, with 11 bases left in between.

This clone was seen a few times. This chain joins TRBV6-5 and TRBJ1-1, with D possibly TRBD1 on 6 matching bases. The ends were cut back, 7 bases at V and 0 bases at J, with 12 bases in the middle. CDR1 is MNHEY, CDR2 SVGAGI, per germline. This CDR3 region has 14 residues. This CDR3 reads CASTRTAMNTEAFF. For the CDR3, the DNA is TGTGCCAGCACCCGGACAGCCATGAACACTGAAGCTTTCTTT.

V is TRBV30 and J is TRBJ2-7; possible D gene TRBD2, 6 bases. CDR1 is GTSNPN, CDR2 SVGIG, per germline (reference sequence). V shed 3 bases and J shed 5 bases, with 14 bases lying between them. This CDR3 comprises 13 residues. The CDR3 here is CAWRYTSYHEQYF. In DNA, the CDR3 is TGTGCCTGGAGATACACTAGCTATCACGAGCAGTACTTC.

The genes are TRBV5-4 and TRBJ2-7; TRBD2 matches 11 bases. J lost 6 bases, V lost 5 bases, and 10 bases had no gene match. The CDR3 consists of 15 residues. Germline-derived CDR1 and CDR2 are SGHNT and YYREEE (reference sequence). Here the CDR3 DNA reads TGTGCCAGCAGATCATCACCCGGACTAGCGGGCGAGCAGTACTTC. It yields the protein CASRSSPGLAGEQYF.

This sequence joins TRBV30 and TRBJ2-1; D gene uncertain. CDR1 is GTSNPN, CDR2 SVGIG, per germline (reference sequence). The germline V and J ends were trimmed by 0 bases and 8 bases, with 8 bases remaining between them. The CDR3 has 12 residues. This CDR3 is CAWSVLSHEQFF. The DNA for the CDR3 is TGTGCCTGGAGTGTACTTAGCCATGAGCAGTTCTTC. The full variable domain, with the rest looked up from reference TRBV30 and TRBJ2-1, is SQTIHQWPATLVQPVGSPLSLECTVEGTSNPNLYWYRQAAGRGLQLLFYSVGIGQISSEVPQNLSASRPQDRQFILSSKKLLLSDSGFYLCAWSVLSHEQFFGPGTRLTVL.

The J gene is TRBJ1-2, the V gene TRBV5-4; D is unresolved. V lost 2 bases and J 7 bases, leaving 15 bases between the germline ends. CDR3 size: 14 residues. The V gene's germline CDR1 is SGHNT and CDR2 YYREEE (reference sequence). CDR3 bases: TGTGCCAGCAGCTTCCCTCCGCGGTCGGGTGGCTACACCTTC. It yields the protein CASSFPPRSGGYTF. The whole variable domain, remainder taken from reference TRBV5-4 and TRBJ1-2, is ETGVTQSPTHLIKTRGQQVTLRCSSQSGHNTVSWYQQALGQGPQFIFQYYREEENGRGNFPPRFSGLQFPNYSSELNVNALELDDSALYLCASSFPPRSGGYTFGSGTRLTVV.

V is TRBV2 and J is TRBJ2-5, with D maybe TRBD1 (6 bases). In germline, CDR1 is SNHLY, CDR2 FYNNEI. The V gene lost 4 bases and the J gene lost 5 bases, with 14 bases spanning the gap. The CDR3 sequence is 14 residues long. The CDR3: CASSVPGVGETQYF. As DNA, the CDR3 is TGTGCCAGCAGTGTCCCAGGGGTCGGGGAGACCCAGTACTTC.

V is TRBV6-5 and J is TRBJ2-2, with D hard to call. Trimming shortened V by 2 bases and J by 5 bases, and 6 bases separated the two germline ends. CDR1 and CDR2 from the germline V gene are MNHEY and SVGAGI. The CDR3 loop spans 13 amino acids. Here the CDR3 DNA reads TGTGCCAGCAGTTACCGAGTGACCGGGGAGCTGTTTTTT. It is translated as CASSYRVTGELFF.

The rearrangement joins TRBV4-3 to TRBJ1-4, with 12 bases fitting TRBD1. Germline V gene data show CDR1 as LGHNA and CDR2 as YSLEER. Unmatched junction bases numbered 16, after V lost 1 base and J lost 7 bases. CDR3 length: 20 amino acids. This chain's CDR3 is CASSQVLGGTGGAGSEKLFF. In DNA, the CDR3 is TGCGCCAGCAGCCAAGTTCTGGGGGGGACAGGGGGCGCGGGGAGTGAAAAACTGTTTTTT.

The rearrangement uses TRBV15 and TRBJ2-6; no definite D call. This CDR3 is built from 18 residues. V was cut by 0 bases and J by 0 bases, with 12 bases left in between. Germline values: CDR1 LNHNV, CDR2 YYDKDF (reference sequence). The CDR3: CATSRDYPGGSGANVLTF. Here the CDR3 DNA reads TGTGCCACCAGCAGAGATTACCCCGGTGGCTCTGGGGCCAACGTCCTGACTTTC.

V is TRBV7-6 and J is TRBJ2-7, with 7 bases fitting TRBD2. The CDR3 has 16 residues. With V trimmed by 2 bases and J by 7 bases, 14 bases remained unmatched. Germline V gene data show CDR1 as SGHVS and CDR2 as FNYEAQ. The DNA for the CDR3 is TGTGCCAGCAGCTTAAAGGTGGGGGAGGGCCTAGGGGAGCAGTACTTC. Protein: CASSLKVGEGLGEQYF.

This chain uses TRBV5-1 with TRBJ2-2; D gene uncertain. The length of the CDR3 is 17 residues. V was trimmed by 0 bases and J by 2 bases, leaving 14 bases between them. Per the germline V gene, CDR1 is SGHRS and CDR2 is YFSETQ. The CDR3, as DNA: TGCGCCAGCAGCTTGGATGGAGCCGGCAAAAACACCGGGGAGCTGTTTTTT. Its translation is CASSLDGAGKNTGELFF. Full variable domain (outside the CDR3, taken from reference TRBV5-1 and TRBJ2-2): KAGVTQTPRYLIKTRGQQVTLSCSPISGHRSVSWYQQTPGQGLQFLFEYFSETQRNKGNFPGRFSGRQFSNSRSEMNVSTLELGDSALYLCASSLDGAGKNTGELFFGEGSRLTVL.

The gene calls are TRBV30 and TRBJ1-5; D uncertain. This CDR3 comprises 14 residues. V was trimmed by 1 base and J by 3 bases, leaving 10 bases between them. Germline CDR1 reads GTSNPN; CDR2 reads SVGIG (reference sequence). The CDR3 DNA sequence: TGTGCCTGGAGTGGGCATCGCGACAATCAGCCCCAGCATTTT. This gives the protein CAWSGHRDNQPQHF. Looking up the rest from reference TRBV30 and TRBJ1-5 gives the full variable domain: SQTIHQWPATLVQPVGSPLSLECTVEGTSNPNLYWYRQAAGRGLQLLFYSVGIGQISSEVPQNLSASRPQDRQFILSSKKLLLSDSGFYLCAWSGHRDNQPQHFGDGTRLSIL.

The genes are TRBV9 and TRBJ2-5; 8 bases are a match to TRBD2. The V and J ends lost 2 bases and 5 bases, in that order; junction bases with no gene match: 8. The CDR3 has 15 amino acids. Germline CDR1 reads SGDLS; CDR2 reads YYNGEE. The CDR3 DNA sequence: TGTGCCAGCAGCGTCTTTGCGGGAGGTCCGGAGACCCAGTACTTC. It encodes CASSVFAGGPETQYF.

In this sample, this clone turned up a few times. The chain couples TRBV6-6 to TRBJ1-5; no firm D call. The CDR3 has 14 residues. CDR1 is MNHNY, CDR2 SVGAGI, per germline (reference sequence). With 2 bases removed from V and 1 base from J, the gap between germline ends came to 6 bases. The DNA for the CDR3 is TGTGCCAGCAGTTACATCCAGAGCAATCAGCCCCAGCATTTT. Residues: CASSYIQSNQPQHF.